A single sample gave rise to the 14 T cell receptor beta chains below, sequenced in a study of CD8+ T cells in alopecia areata. Sequencing templates came from extracted RNA that was reverse transcribed into cDNA. Assay used: immunoSEQ multiplex PCR; TCRdb lists only in-frame clones, some missing. The data show about 150,000 clones, with about three fifths seen just once and less than 5% held by the top ten. Specimen: CD4+ T cells sorted from blood. The origin of the receptors is a human donor in good health.

This clone showed up just a few times. The V gene is TRBV5-6, the J gene TRBJ1-1, with D perhaps matching TRBD1 (5 bases). Per the germline V gene, CDR1 is SGHDT and CDR2 is YYEEEE. The V gene lost 3 bases and the J gene lost 3 bases, with 21 bases spanning the gap. This CDR3 comprises 17 residues. CDR3 region: CASSSAKTGDRYTEAFF. In DNA, the CDR3 is TGTGCCAGCAGCTCGGCCAAAACAGGTGACAGATACACTGAAGCTTTCTTT. Looking up the rest from reference TRBV5-6 and TRBJ1-1 gives the full variable domain: DAGVTQSPTHLIKTRGQQVTLRCSPKSGHDTVSWYQQALGQGPQFIFQYYEEEERQRGNFPDRFSGHQFPNYSSELNVNALLLGDSALYLCASSSAKTGDRYTEAFFGQGTRLTVV.

There are a few counts of this clone. The chain uses TRBV11-2 and TRBJ1-4; D remains unclear. CDR1 is SGHAT and CDR2 is FQNNGV in the germline V gene. V lost 2 bases and J 2 bases, leaving 9 bases between the germline ends. There are 15 residues in the CDR3. The DNA of the CDR3 is TGTGCCAGCAGCTTATTTTTAAACACTAATGAAAAACTGTTTTTT. It yields the protein CASSLFLNTNEKLFF. Supplemented by reference TRBV11-2 and TRBJ1-4, the full variable domain reads EAGVAQSPRYKIIEKRQSVAFWCNPISGHATLYWYQQILGQGPKLLIQFQNNGVVDDSQLPKDRFSAERLKGVDSTLKIQPAKLEDSAVYLCASSLFLNTNEKLFFGSGTQLSVL.

The chain links TRBV2 to TRBJ2-7, with a weak D call TRBD1 (6 bases). Trimming removed 5 bases at V and 3 bases at J, with 20 bases between. Germline V gene sequence: CDR1 SNHLY, CDR2 FYNNEI. CDR3 length: 16 residues. The CDR3: CASSRTMDRTYYEQYF. CDR3 nucleotides: TGTGCCAGCAGTCGAACGATGGACAGAACCTACTACGAGCAGTACTTC.

The gene calls are TRBV29-1 and TRBJ1-4, with no clear D. The germline CDR1 and CDR2 sequences are SQVTM and ANQGSEA. The length of the CDR3 is 11 residues. The V end lost 6 bases, the J end lost 4 bases, and 6 bases lay between the germline ends. This CDR3 reads CSVGDNEKLFF. The CDR3 region has the DNA TGCAGCGTGGGTGATAATGAAAAACTGTTTTTT.

J is TRBJ2-1 and V is TRBV30; D not certain. The CDR3 consists of 14 residues. The germline V and J ends were trimmed by 7 bases and 4 bases, with 17 bases remaining between them. Looked up from germline, CDR1 is GTSNPN and CDR2 is SVGIG (reference sequence). CDR3 DNA: TGTGCCTCCCCGGCCACTTCTGTGTACAATGAGCAGTTCTTC. It translates to CASPATSVYNEQFF.

This chain uses TRBV5-1 with TRBJ2-7, with a weak D call TRBD2 (5 bases). The CDR3 has 12 amino acids. The V end lost 2 bases, the J end lost 6 bases, and 9 bases lay between the germline ends. The V gene's germline CDR1 is SGHRS and CDR2 YFSETQ. CDR3 coding DNA: TGCGCCAGCAGCTTCGAGGGAACCGAGCAGTACTTC. Its protein product is CASSFEGTEQYF.

The chain joins TRBV4-1 to TRBJ2-6, with 8 bases lining up with TRBD1. The CDR3 totals 18 residues. J gave up 0 bases and V 6 bases, and 10 bases lay outside the gene matches. Per germline, CDR1 MGHRA and CDR2 YSYEKL. This chain's CDR3 is CASSPRGQDLSGANVLTF. The CDR3 DNA follows: TGCGCCAGCAGTCCAAGGGGACAGGACCTCTCTGGGGCCAACGTCCTGACTTTC.

V is TRBV29-1 and J is TRBJ1-1, with 8 bases that match TRBD1. Trimming removed 5 bases from V and 7 bases from J; junction bases left unmatched: 6. The CDR3 is made up of 12 amino acids. The germline V gene has CDR1 SQVTM and CDR2 ANQGSEA. The CDR3 protein is CSVTDRVGEAFF. In nucleotides, the CDR3 is TGCAGCGTTACGGACAGGGTAGGTGAAGCTTTCTTT.

This clone was seen just once. The chain couples TRBV5-1 to TRBJ1-1; D remains ambiguous. Germline-derived CDR1 and CDR2 are SGHRS and YFSETQ. Trimming removed 0 bases from V and 4 bases from J, with 7 bases in between. The CDR3 totals 13 residues. Here the CDR3 DNA reads TGCGCCAGCAGCTTGGACGCAGTCACTGAAGCTTTCTTT. Protein: CASSLDAVTEAFF.

The chain combines TRBV15 with TRBJ2-3; TRBD2 agrees at 7 bases. There are 13 residues in the CDR3. The J segment lost 4 bases and the V segment lost 8 bases, leaving 6 bases of the junction unmatched. CDR1 LNHNV and CDR2 YYDKDF come from the germline V gene (reference sequence). CDR3 sequence reads: CATASGIADTQYF. CDR3 nucleotides: TGTGCCACCGCTAGCGGAATAGCAGATACGCAGTATTTT.

This chain connects TRBV7-9 to TRBJ1-1; D might be TRBD1 (6 bases). Trimming left V 0 bases short and J 6 bases short, with 14 bases between. The length of the CDR3 is 15 residues. Looked up from germline, CDR1 is SEHNR and CDR2 is FQNEAQ (reference sequence). The CDR3 spells CASSLAAGGGAEAFF. In nucleotides, the CDR3 is TGTGCCAGCAGCTTAGCAGCTGGGGGGGGCGCTGAAGCTTTCTTT. Using reference TRBV7-9 and TRBJ1-1 for the parts outside the CDR3, the full variable domain is DTGVSQNPRHKITKRGQNVTFRCDPISEHNRLYWYRQTLGQGPEFLTYFQNEAQLEKSRLLSDRFSAERPKGSFSTLEIQRTEQGDSAMYLCASSLAAGGGAEAFFGQGTRLTVV.

V is TRBV2 and J is TRBJ2-7; D remains ambiguous. The CDR3 extends over 12 amino acids. V lost 3 bases and J 5 bases, leaving 8 bases between the germline ends. Germline V lookup: CDR1 SNHLY, CDR2 FYNNEI. The CDR3 bases are TGTGCCAGCAGTGAGTCTGGGGACGAGCAGTACTTC. Translated: CASSESGDEQYF.

The sample holds a few counts of this clone. The rearrangement links TRBV5-1 to TRBJ1-2, with D unresolved. CDR3 length: 14 amino acids. The V end was cut by 7 bases, the J end by 0 bases, with 13 bases between. Germline CDR1 and CDR2: SGHRS and YFSETQ. The CDR3 nucleotides are TGCGCCAGCGCCAAGGACGTAGCTAACTATGGCTACACCTTC. Translation: CASAKDVANYGYTF.

This chain links TRBV5-4 with TRBJ2-7; D perhaps matches TRBD2 (6 bases). This CDR3 is 16 amino acids long. Germline-derived CDR1 and CDR2 are SGHNT and YYREEE (reference sequence). The V and J ends lost 4 bases and 0 bases respectively, with 17 bases between them. The CDR3 loop reads CASSAAKTSGSYEQYF. CDR3 in DNA: TGTGCCAGCAGCGCCGCTAAGACTAGTGGCTCCTACGAGCAGTACTTC.